The 16 T cell receptor beta chains given below trace back to one sample, sequenced in a study of cytomegalovirus exposure and HLA in healthy donors. The PCR used 60 Vbeta and 13 Jbeta primers. Sequencing was performed with immunoSEQ multiplex PCR; in TCRdb, only in-frame clones are kept and a portion is missing. The sample lists about 100,000 clones; 75% were seen once. The specimen sequenced was PBMCs. These receptor sequences come from a man aged 45 to 65 in good health and CMV-seronegative.

This clone has more than one count but fewer than ten. V gene TRBV7-2 combines with J gene TRBJ2-6; 8 bases agree with TRBD1. J was trimmed by 2 bases and V by 5 bases; bases with no gene match: 8. This CDR3 is 17 amino acids long. Germline CDR1 is SGHTA and CDR2 is FQGNSA. CDR3 loop: CASSARQGSTGANVLTF. The CDR3 DNA follows: TGTGCCAGCAGCGCCCGACAGGGGAGTACTGGGGCCAACGTCCTGACTTTC.

This clone has a handful of counts. CDR3 DNA: TGTGCCAGCAGACCCGGGGGGGTGAGTGGCTACACCTTC. Its translation: CASRPGGVSGYTF. The rearrangement uses TRBV6-5 and TRBJ1-2, with a possible D match to TRBD1 (5 bases). The CDR3 length is 13 residues. Germline V gene data show CDR1 as MNHEY and CDR2 as SVGAGI. Trimming shortened V by 6 bases and J by 7 bases, and 15 bases separated the two germline ends.

With respect to this clone: Germline and junction disagree at one end, which may indicate a read error. This chain links TRBV7-7 with TRBJ2-7, with TRBD1 matching over 7 bases. The CDR3 length is 13 residues. Germline CDR1 and CDR2: SSHAT and FNYEAQ (reference sequence). The CDR3: CASSRDRESEQYF. The CDR3 nucleotides are TGTGCTAGCAGCCGCGACAGGGAATCCGAGCAGTACTTC.

The chain joins TRBV6-5 to TRBJ2-1, with 8 positions matching TRBD2. Trimming cost V 4 bases and J 8 bases; bases outside gene matches: 7. This CDR3 spans 14 amino acids. Per germline, CDR1 MNHEY and CDR2 SVGAGI. CDR3 sequence (DNA): TGTGCCAGCAGTTCGACGGGAGGGCCTCATGAGCAGTTCTTC. It codes for CASSSTGGPHEQFF.

Concerning this clone itself: A junction end diverges from the germline sequence, so it may reflect a read error. V is TRBV5-5 and J is TRBJ1-1; D is possibly TRBD1 (6 bases). This CDR3 contains 12 residues. Germline V gives CDR1 SGHKS, CDR2 YYEKEE (reference sequence). CDR3 bases: TGTGCCAGCAGCTTGGGGACAGATGAAGTTTTCTTT. It encodes CASSLGTDEVFF.

The chain is built from TRBV5-4 and TRBJ2-4, with D possibly being TRBD1 (7 bases). CDR1 is SGHNT and CDR2 is YYREEE in the germline V gene (reference sequence). Trimming cost V 5 bases and J 7 bases, with 19 bases left between them. The CDR3 contains 15 residues. CDR3 sequence reads: CASRRETGKGNIQYF. The DNA of the CDR3 is TGTGCCAGCAGACGGGAGACAGGGAAGGGGAACATTCAGTACTTC.

The rearrangement uses TRBV5-6 and TRBJ2-5, with D possibly being TRBD2 (7 bases). CDR1 is SGHDT and CDR2 is YYEEEE in the germline V gene. This CDR3 has 14 amino acids. The V end was cut by 0 bases, the J end by 4 bases, with 10 bases between. The CDR3 protein is CASSLVGGGETQYF. As DNA, the CDR3 is TGTGCCAGCAGCTTGGTGGGAGGGGGAGAGACCCAGTACTTC.

V is TRBV9 and J is TRBJ2-5; D is undetermined. V was cut by 0 bases and J by 2 bases, with 8 bases left in between. The CDR3 sequence is 14 residues long. Germline-derived CDR1 and CDR2 are SGDLS and YYNGEE. Here the CDR3 reads CASSVGLQQETQYF. As DNA, the CDR3 is TGTGCCAGCAGCGTAGGTCTACAGCAAGAGACCCAGTACTTC.

The genes are TRBV28 and TRBJ2-2, with TRBD1 matching 7 bases. Trimming cost V 4 bases and J 5 bases; bases outside gene matches: 10. Germline V lookup: CDR1 MDHEN, CDR2 SYDVKM. The CDR3 covers 16 residues. The CDR3 DNA follows: TGTGCCAGCAGTTCCCCGGGACAGAGAACTACCGGGGAGCTGTTTTTT. It specifies CASSSPGQRTTGELFF.

The V and J genes are TRBV4-1 and TRBJ2-2; tentative D call: TRBD2 (6 bases). The CDR3 contains 16 residues. The germline CDR1 and CDR2 sequences are MGHRA and YSYEKL. The V gene lost 1 base and the J gene lost 0 bases, with 9 bases spanning the gap. The CDR3 nucleotides are TGCGCCAGCAGCCAAGCGGAGGGCGCGAACACCGGGGAGCTGTTTTTT. Its translation: CASSQAEGANTGELFF.

The chain uses TRBV9 and TRBJ1-1; D is possibly TRBD1 (6 bases). This CDR3 has 17 amino acids. Germline CDR1 is SGDLS and CDR2 is YYNGEE. V lost 4 bases to trimming and J lost 7 bases, with 26 bases between them. The CDR3 DNA follows: TGTGCCAGCAGCCCCCAGATAGGGGGTCCACTGGGAAGTGAAGCTTTCTTT. Translating gives CASSPQIGGPLGSEAFF.

The chain joins TRBV30 to TRBJ2-7, with 13 bases fitting TRBD2. The germline gives CDR1 GTSNPN, CDR2 SVGIG (reference sequence). This CDR3 has 15 amino acids. Trimming cost V 4 bases and J 4 bases; bases outside gene matches: 7. The CDR3 DNA is TGTGCCTGGACTACGGGACTAGCGGGATTTTACGAGCAGTACTTC. Its protein is CAWTTGLAGFYEQYF.

The chain joins TRBV11-2 to TRBJ2-1; D not certain. Deletions cut 0 bases from V and 9 bases from J, with 9 bases between. CDR1 and CDR2 (germline): SGHAT, FQNNGV. This CDR3 has 13 residues. Here the CDR3 DNA reads TGTGCCAGCAGCTTAGAAGCGTTTCTTGAGCAGTTCTTC. Translation: CASSLEAFLEQFF. Looking up the rest from reference TRBV11-2 and TRBJ2-1 gives the full variable domain: EAGVAQSPRYKIIEKRQSVAFWCNPISGHATLYWYQQILGQGPKLLIQFQNNGVVDDSQLPKDRFSAERLKGVDSTLKIQPAKLEDSAVYLCASSLEAFLEQFFGPGTRLTVL.

This clone is a singleton in its sample. The V and J genes are TRBV7-9 and TRBJ2-1; TRBD2 might be the D (5 bases). Trimming cost V 6 bases and J 12 bases, with 18 bases left between them. CDR3 size: 13 residues. The germline V gene has CDR1 SEHNR and CDR2 FQNEAQ (reference sequence). This chain's CDR3 is CASSPNGVGGQFF. Written as DNA, the CDR3 is TGTGCCAGCAGTCCAAACGGGGTCGGCGGGCAGTTCTTC.

The rearrangement uses TRBV27 and TRBJ1-2, with 7 bases fitting TRBD1. V was clipped by 4 bases and J by 6 bases; unmatched bases: 5. This CDR3 has 13 amino acids. The V gene's germline CDR1 is MNHEY and CDR2 SMNVEV (reference sequence). The DNA of the CDR3 is TGTGCCAGCAGTTCACAGGGGCAGAATGGCTACACCTTC. Its protein product is CASSSQGQNGYTF.

This chain uses TRBV28 with TRBJ1-5; possibly TRBD1 for D (5 bases). CDR3 length: 16 residues. Looked up from germline, CDR1 is MDHEN and CDR2 is SYDVKM. V lost 4 bases, J lost 4 bases, and 17 bases lay in between. The CDR3, as DNA: TGTGCCAGCAGTTCCTCGGTGGGGGGGAGAAATCAGCCCCAGCATTTT. Its translation: CASSSSVGGRNQPQHF.